Below, 24 T cell receptor beta chains from the same sample are listed, as sequenced in a study of blood T cell repertoires in COVID-19. Using immunoSEQ multiplex PCR, the repertoire was profiled, and TCRdb retains in-frame clones only, with some absent. The sample has some 160,000 clones; approximately 91% are singletons. The source material was peripheral blood. Source of these receptors: a man between 18 and 29 years old with acute or convalescent COVID-19.

The chain uses TRBV12-3 or TRBV12-4 and TRBJ1-1; no clear D. CDR3 length: 13 amino acids. The V end lost 8 bases, the J end lost 2 bases, and 12 bases lay between the germline ends. The CDR3 nucleotides read TGTGCCAGCTTTTTGACTGTTAACACTGAAGCTTTCTTT. It is translated as CASFLTVNTEAFF.

The chain uses TRBV27 and TRBJ2-7; D perhaps matches TRBD2 (6 bases). There are 16 residues in the CDR3. The V end was cut by 5 bases, the J end by 6 bases, with 23 bases between. Germline V lookup: CDR1 MNHEY, CDR2 SMNVEV (reference sequence). The CDR3: CASSPPGVRRGSEQYF. The CDR3 nucleotides are TGTGCCAGCAGTCCCCCGGGGGTGAGGCGCGGTTCCGAGCAGTACTTC.

This chain joins TRBV3-1 (or the pseudogene TRBV3-2) and TRBJ2-3, with D maybe TRBD2 (5 bases). The CDR3 sequence is 15 residues long. Germline values: CDR1 LGHDT, CDR2 YNNKEL (reference sequence). The V gene lost 4 bases and the J gene lost 2 bases, with 13 bases spanning the gap. CDR3 sequence reads: CASSLLEDLTDTQYF. The DNA of the CDR3 is TGTGCCAGCAGCCTATTGGAGGACCTCACAGATACGCAGTATTTT.

The chain recombines TRBV9 with TRBJ1-2; 8 bases line up with TRBD1. The trim removed 0 bases at V and 11 bases at J, leaving 6 bases unmatched. Germline CDR1 and CDR2: SGDLS and YYNGEE. CDR3 length: 13 residues. The CDR3 sequence: CASSVGTGKVYTF. The CDR3 nucleotides are TGTGCCAGCAGCGTAGGGACAGGGAAGGTTTACACCTTC. Full variable domain (missing parts from reference TRBV9 and TRBJ1-2): DSGVTQTPKHLITATGQRVTLRCSPRSGDLSVYWYQQSLDQGLQFLIQYYNGEERAKGNILERFSAQQFPDLHSELNLSSLELGDSALYFCASSVGTGKVYTFGSGTRLTVV.

This chain connects TRBV5-1 to TRBJ1-1; 10 nucleotides align to TRBD1. The J segment lost 0 bases and the V segment lost 2 bases, leaving 19 bases of the junction unmatched. The germline gives CDR1 SGHRS, CDR2 YFSETQ. CDR3 length: 21 amino acids. This chain's CDR3 is CASSFFGSPGTGAIMNTEAFF. The CDR3, as DNA: TGCGCCAGCAGCTTTTTTGGGTCGCCCGGGACAGGGGCAATCATGAACACTGAAGCTTTCTTT.

This chain uses TRBV5-1 with TRBJ2-7; maybe TRBD2 (6 bases). The CDR3 has 16 residues. Trimming shortened V by 0 bases and J by 6 bases, and 19 bases separated the two germline ends. In germline, CDR1 is SGHRS, CDR2 YFSETQ. As DNA, the CDR3 is TGCGCCAGCAGCTTGGCGGTTGGGCTAGTCGGGAGCGAGCAGTACTTC. Translating it yields CASSLAVGLVGSEQYF.

The chain joins TRBV6-1 to TRBJ2-2; 10 positions match TRBD2. The CDR3 is 17 amino acids. Trimming at V came to 2 bases and at J to 3 bases, leaving 6 bases not matched to a gene. CDR1 is MNHNS, CDR2 SASEGT, per germline. The CDR3 sequence: CASSESLLAGDTGELFF. CDR3 sequence (DNA): TGTGCCAGCAGTGAATCTCTCCTAGCGGGAGACACCGGGGAGCTGTTTTTT.

The V call is TRBV6-5, the J call TRBJ1-2, with a possible D match to TRBD1 (6 bases). V was cut by 6 bases and J by 4 bases, with 15 bases left in between. In germline, CDR1 is MNHEY, CDR2 SVGAGI. The length of the CDR3 is 14 residues. This CDR3 is CASSLTGVLYGYTF. In DNA form, the CDR3 reads TGTGCCAGCAGCCTGACAGGAGTACTCTATGGCTACACCTTC.

The V and J genes are TRBV15 and TRBJ2-3, with 8 bases lining up with TRBD1. V trimming: 0 bases; J trimming: 8 bases; junction bases outside the gene matches: 13. CDR1 is LNHNV and CDR2 is YYDKDF in the germline V gene (reference sequence). CDR3 length: 17 residues. CDR3: CATSRDYFGQGKGTQYF. Written as DNA, the CDR3 is TGTGCCACCAGCAGAGATTATTTTGGACAGGGCAAGGGTACGCAGTATTTT.

This chain links TRBV18 with TRBJ1-1, with a possible D match to TRBD1 (5 bases). This CDR3 comprises 17 residues. Germline V gives CDR1 KGHSH, CDR2 LQKENI. V lost 2 bases, J lost 3 bases, and 19 bases lay in between. The DNA for the CDR3 is TGTGCCAGCTCACCAACAGGCCCATCGTTGGGTTACACTGAAGCTTTCTTT. Amino acid sequence: CASSPTGPSLGYTEAFF.

This chain links TRBV7-6 with TRBJ1-1; no definite D call. Deletions cut 5 bases from V and 0 bases from J, with 13 bases between. The CDR3 runs to 15 residues. Looked up from germline, CDR1 is SGHVS and CDR2 is FNYEAQ. The CDR3 reads CASSRSQVLNTEAFF. For the CDR3, the DNA is TGTGCCAGCAGCAGGTCGCAGGTTTTGAACACTGAAGCTTTCTTT. The full variable domain, with the rest looked up from reference TRBV7-6 and TRBJ1-1, is GAGVSQSPRYKVTKRGQDVALRCDPISGHVSLYWYRQALGQGPEFLTYFNYEAQQDKSGLPNDRFSAERPEGSISTLTIQRTEQRDSAMYRCASSRSQVLNTEAFFGQGTRLTVV.

The J gene is TRBJ2-1, the V gene TRBV21-1; the table's D gene call, TRBD1, was not cross checked with the DNA. TRBV21-1 constitutes a pseudogene. The CDR3 has 18 amino acids. Here the CDR3 reads CASSKQFRDRVVCNEQFF. For the CDR3, the DNA is TGTGCCAGCAGCAAACAGTTTCGGGACAGGGTCGTATGCAATGAGCAGTTCTTC.

This clone was recorded once. V gene TRBV29-1 combines with J gene TRBJ1-2, with a possible D match to TRBD1 (5 bases). This CDR3 has 16 residues. Trimming pared 4 bases from V and 7 bases from J, leaving 25 bases between. Germline CDR1 SQVTM, CDR2 ANQGSEA. In DNA form, the CDR3 reads TGCAGCGTTGTCTCTGGCAGGGTCCGGGCATCAGGTGGCTACACCTTC. Its protein is CSVVSGRVRASGGYTF.

The V gene is TRBV12-3 or TRBV12-4, the J gene TRBJ1-5, with no clear D. The V end was cut by 6 bases, the J end by 4 bases, with 7 bases between. The CDR3 runs to 12 residues. The CDR3 region is CASRSRNQPQHF. The CDR3 DNA is TGTGCCAGCAGGTCCCGTAATCAGCCCCAGCATTTT.

This clone was counted a single time. CDR3 loop: CASTLLGSPYGYTF. The CDR3 DNA reads TGTGCCAGTACTCTCTTGGGCAGCCCCTATGGCTACACCTTC. V usage is TRBV19 and J usage is TRBJ1-2; no reliable D call. V shed 7 bases and J shed 4 bases, with 16 bases lying between them. This CDR3 has 14 residues. Looked up from germline, CDR1 is LNHDA and CDR2 is SQIVND (reference sequence).

V is TRBV14 and J is TRBJ2-7; no definite D call. This CDR3 spans 12 amino acids. The V end was cut by 1 base, the J end by 4 bases, with 5 bases between. In germline, CDR1 is SGHDN, CDR2 FVKESK. CDR3: CASSQGVYEQYF. CDR3 DNA: TGTGCCAGCAGCCAAGGCGTTTACGAGCAGTACTTC. Full variable domain (remainder filled in from reference TRBV14 and TRBJ2-7): EAGVTQFPSHSVIEKGQTVTLRCDPISGHDNLYWYRRVMGKEIKFLLHFVKESKQDESGMPNNRFLAERTGGTYSTLKVQPAELEDSGVYFCASSQGVYEQYFGPGTRLTVT.

The V call is TRBV3-1 (or the pseudogene TRBV3-2), the J call TRBJ1-1; D gene ambiguous. Trimming left V 1 base short and J 6 bases short, with 12 bases between. CDR3 length: 14 residues. Per germline, CDR1 LGHDT and CDR2 YNNKEL (reference sequence). CDR3 sequence: CASSQGGISAEAFF. The CDR3 DNA reads TGTGCCAGCAGCCAAGGAGGGATCTCGGCTGAAGCTTTCTTT.

The rearrangement links TRBV6-4 to TRBJ1-4; 9 bases align to TRBD1. CDR3 length equals 18 residues. In germline, CDR1 is MRHNA, CDR2 SNTAGT. J gave up 12 bases and V 2 bases, and 19 bases lay outside the gene matches. In DNA form, the CDR3 reads TGTGCCAGCAGTGACGTAGGACAGGGGAAAGGGGAAATTGAGGAACTGTTTTTT. Protein product: CASSDVGQGKGEIEELFF.

V and J are TRBV10-2 and TRBJ2-3; D ambiguous. V lost 3 bases and J 2 bases, leaving 15 bases between the germline ends. Per the germline V gene, CDR1 is WSHSY and CDR2 is SAAADI. The CDR3 runs to 16 residues. The CDR3 loop reads CASSDSMRKYTDTQYF. Written as DNA, the CDR3 is TGCGCCAGCAGTGACTCAATGAGGAAATACACAGATACGCAGTATTTT.

The chain is built from TRBV12-3 or TRBV12-4 and TRBJ1-2; D gene ambiguous. This CDR3 is built from 12 residues. Trimming stripped 3 bases from V and 8 bases from J, with 10 bases between. CDR3: CASSFSMEGYTF. CDR3 nucleotide sequence: TGTGCCAGCAGTTTTTCTATGGAGGGCTACACCTTC.

As to this clone: A junction boundary mismatches the germline segment, possibly from a read error. This rearrangement joins TRBV14 to TRBJ1-1; D is uncertain. The CDR3 has 11 residues. CDR1 is SGHDN and CDR2 is FVKESK in the germline V gene. In nucleotides, the CDR3 is TGTGCCGGCAGCCAAGATTTTAGAGCTTTCTTT. This encodes CAGSQDFRAFF.

V and J are TRBV19 and TRBJ1-4; a weak D match, TRBD1 (6 bases). The germline V and J ends were trimmed by 6 bases and 0 bases, with 26 bases remaining between them. From germline, CDR1 is LNHDA and CDR2 SQIVND (reference sequence). The CDR3 extends over 20 amino acids. CDR3 coding DNA: TGTGCCAGTAGAAATTCAGGGGCGGGTGCTCTTACTGCAACTAATGAAAAACTGTTTTTT. Its translation: CASRNSGAGALTATNEKLFF.

The rearrangement uses TRBV4-1 and TRBJ1-1, with D unclear. Per germline, CDR1 MGHRA and CDR2 YSYEKL. Trimming removed 0 bases from V and 1 base from J, with 12 bases in between. The CDR3 sequence is 16 residues long. CDR3 sequence: CASSQDKAYRNTEAFF. Here the CDR3 DNA reads TGCGCCAGCAGCCAAGATAAAGCGTATCGGAACACTGAAGCTTTCTTT.

This rearrangement joins TRBV2 to TRBJ2-7; no firm D call. V lost 0 bases and J 5 bases, leaving 8 bases between the germline ends. The CDR3 is 13 amino acids. Per germline, CDR1 SNHLY and CDR2 FYNNEI. DNA for the CDR3: TGTGCCAGCAGTGAAGCCCTTGAGGACGAGCAGTACTTC. Translated, it gives CASSEALEDEQYF. Based on the CDR3 plus reference TRBV2 and TRBJ2-7, the full variable domain is EPEVTQTPSHQVTQMGQEVILRCVPISNHLYFYWYRQILGQKVEFLVSFYNNEISEKSEIFDDQFSVERPDGSNFTLKIRSTKLEDSAMYFCASSEALEDEQYFGPGTRLTVT.